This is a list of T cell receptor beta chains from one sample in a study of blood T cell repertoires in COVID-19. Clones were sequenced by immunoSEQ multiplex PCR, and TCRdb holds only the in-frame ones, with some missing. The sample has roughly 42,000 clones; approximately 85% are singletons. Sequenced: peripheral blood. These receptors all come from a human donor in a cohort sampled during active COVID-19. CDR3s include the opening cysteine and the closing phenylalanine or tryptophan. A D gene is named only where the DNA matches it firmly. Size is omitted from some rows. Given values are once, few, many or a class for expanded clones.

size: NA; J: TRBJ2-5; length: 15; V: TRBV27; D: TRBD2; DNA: TGTGCCAGCAGTTTACCCGATACGGGGGGGGAGACCCAGTACTTC; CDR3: CASSLPDTGGETQYF
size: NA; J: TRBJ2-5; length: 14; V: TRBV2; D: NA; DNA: TGTGCCAGCAGTGTGGGACTCCCCCAAGAGACCCAGTACTTC; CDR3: CASSVGLPQETQYF
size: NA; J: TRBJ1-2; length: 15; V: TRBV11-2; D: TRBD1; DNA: TGTGCCAGCAGCGGAACCAGGGGGCGCAGCTATGGCTACACCTTC; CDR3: CASSGTRGRSYGYTF
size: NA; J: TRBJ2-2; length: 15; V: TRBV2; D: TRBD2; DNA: TGTGCCAGCAGTGCTGCGGGGGTAAACACCGGGGAGCTGTTTTTT; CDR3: CASSAAGVNTGELFF
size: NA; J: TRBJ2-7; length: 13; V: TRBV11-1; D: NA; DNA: TGTGCCAGCAGCTTAGCGCCCAGGGACGAGCAGTACTTC; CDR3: CASSLAPRDEQYF
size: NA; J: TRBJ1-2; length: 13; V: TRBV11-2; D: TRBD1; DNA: TGTGCCAGCAGCTCCACAGGGGTCTATGGCTACACCTTC; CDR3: CASSSTGVYGYTF
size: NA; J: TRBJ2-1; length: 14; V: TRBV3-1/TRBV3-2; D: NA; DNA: TGTGCCAGCAGCCAAGGCACAATATACAATGAGCAGTTCTTC; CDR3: CASSQGTIYNEQFF
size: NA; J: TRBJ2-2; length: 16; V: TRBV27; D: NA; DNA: TGTGCCAGCAGTTTACGCCCCGGGGTGAACACCGGGGAGCTGTTTTTT; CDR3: CASSLRPGVNTGELFF
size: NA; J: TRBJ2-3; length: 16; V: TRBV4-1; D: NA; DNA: TGCGCCAGCAGCCAAGATCGGGTAGCCATCACAGATACGCAGTATTTT; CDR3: CASSQDRVAITDTQYF
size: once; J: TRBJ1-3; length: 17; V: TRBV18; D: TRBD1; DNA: TGTGCCAGCTCACCTAGTCCGCAGGGGGCGTCTGGAAACACCATATATTTT; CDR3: CASSPSPQGASGNTIYF
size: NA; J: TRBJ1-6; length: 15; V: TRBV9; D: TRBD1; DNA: TGTGCCAGCAGCGTAGTTGACAGGGGAAGTTCACCCCTCCACTTT; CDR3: CASSVVDRGSSPLHF
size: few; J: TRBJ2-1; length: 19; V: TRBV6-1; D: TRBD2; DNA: TGTGCCAGCAGTGCCCGGACTAGCGGGGGGGCGTACTCCTACAATGAGCAGTTCTTC; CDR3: CASSARTSGGAYSYNEQFF
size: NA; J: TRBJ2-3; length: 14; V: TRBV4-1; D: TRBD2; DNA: TGCGCCAGCAGCCAAGATTGGGGGGGGGATACGCAGTATTTT; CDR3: CASSQDWGGDTQYF
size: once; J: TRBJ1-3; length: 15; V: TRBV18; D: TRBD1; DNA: TGTGCCAGCTCACCGACAGGGTCCGCTGGAAACACCATATATTTT; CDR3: CASSPTGSAGNTIYF
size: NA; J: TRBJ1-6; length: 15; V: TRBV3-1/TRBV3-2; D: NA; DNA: TGTGCCAGCAGTCCACAGGGTTCCTATAATTCACCCCTCCACTTT; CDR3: CASSPQGSYNSPLHF
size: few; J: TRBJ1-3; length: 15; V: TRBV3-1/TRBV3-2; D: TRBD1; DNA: TGTGCCAGCAGCCACGAAGACAGGGAAAGGAACACCATATATTTT; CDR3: CASSHEDRERNTIYF
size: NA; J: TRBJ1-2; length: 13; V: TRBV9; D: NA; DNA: TGTGCCAGCAGCCCACAGGGAGTAGGCGGCTACACCTTC; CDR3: CASSPQGVGGYTF
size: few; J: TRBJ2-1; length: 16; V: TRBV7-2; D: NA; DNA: TGTGCCAGCAGCTTAGCGGGCACAGCCTCCTACAATGAGCAGTTCTTC; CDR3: CASSLAGTASYNEQFF
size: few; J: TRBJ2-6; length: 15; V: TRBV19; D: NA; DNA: TGTGCCAGTAGTGTCTCAGACTCTGGGGCCAACGTCCTGACTTTC; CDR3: CASSVSDSGANVLTF
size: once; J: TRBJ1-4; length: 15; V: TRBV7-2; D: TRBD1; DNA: TGTGCCAGCAGCTCGCAGGGGGCGACTAATGAAAAACTGTTTTTT; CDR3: CASSSQGATNEKLFF
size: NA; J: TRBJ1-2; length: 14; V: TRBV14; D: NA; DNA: TGTGCCAGCAGCCAAGATCGAAGGGAGGGAGGCTACACCTTC; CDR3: CASSQDRREGGYTF
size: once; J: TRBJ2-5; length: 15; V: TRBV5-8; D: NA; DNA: TGTGCCAGCAGCTCCTTGGGGCGGCTTCAAGAGACCCAGTACTTC; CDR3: CASSSLGRLQETQYF
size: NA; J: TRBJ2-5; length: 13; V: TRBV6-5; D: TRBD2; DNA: TGTGCCTCCTCGTGGGGGGGGTTGGAGACCCAGTACTTC; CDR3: CASSWGGLETQYF
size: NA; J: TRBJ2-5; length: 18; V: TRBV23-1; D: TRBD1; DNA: TGCGCCAGCAGTCAAATGGTTCCCCCGGGACAGGGGTCTGAGACCCAGTACTTC; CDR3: CASSQMVPPGQGSETQYF
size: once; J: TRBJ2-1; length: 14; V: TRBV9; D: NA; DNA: TGTGCCAGCAGCATACAGGGTCGGGGCGATGAGCAGTTCTTC; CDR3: CASSIQGRGDEQFF
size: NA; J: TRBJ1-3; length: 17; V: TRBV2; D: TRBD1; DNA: TGTGCCAGCAGTAACAACCGCGGGACAGTCGGCGGAAACACCATATATTTT; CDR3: CASSNNRGTVGGNTIYF
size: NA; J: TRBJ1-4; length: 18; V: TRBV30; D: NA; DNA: TGTGCCTGGAGTAACAGCGGGGGGTATTTCCTTCCAAATGAAAAACTGTTTTTT; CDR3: CAWSNSGGYFLPNEKLFF
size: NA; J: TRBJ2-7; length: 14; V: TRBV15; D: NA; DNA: TGTGCCACCAGCAGAGACCCGGGTAACTACGAGCAGTACTTC; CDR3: CATSRDPGNYEQYF
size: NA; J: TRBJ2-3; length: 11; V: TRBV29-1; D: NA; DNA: TGCAGCGTTGTCGTACGGGGGAAGGAGTATTTT; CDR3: CSVVVRGKEYF
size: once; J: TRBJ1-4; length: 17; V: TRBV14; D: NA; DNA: TGTGCCAGCAGCCAAGAATGGTCAGGAACAACTAATGAAAAACTGTTTTTT; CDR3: CASSQEWSGTTNEKLFF
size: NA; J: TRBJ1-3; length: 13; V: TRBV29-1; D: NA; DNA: TGCAGCGTGGGCCAGGGCAGGGGCAACACCATATATTTT; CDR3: CSVGQGRGNTIYF
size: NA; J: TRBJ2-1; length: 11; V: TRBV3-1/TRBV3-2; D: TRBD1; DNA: TGTGCCAGCAAGGGGGCCGTTGAGCAGTTCTTC; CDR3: CASKGAVEQFF
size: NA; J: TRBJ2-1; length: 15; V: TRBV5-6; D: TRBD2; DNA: TGTGCCAGCAGCTTCCAGCGGGGGGGATACAATGAGCAGTTCTTC; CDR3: CASSFQRGGYNEQFF
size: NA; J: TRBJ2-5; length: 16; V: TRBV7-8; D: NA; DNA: TGTGCCAGCAGCTTAGAGGCTAGCTGGTACCAAGAGACCCAGTACTTC; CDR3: CASSLEASWYQETQYF
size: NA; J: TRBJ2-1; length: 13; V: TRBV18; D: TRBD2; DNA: TGTGCCAGCTCACCCTGGGGGGGCAATGAGCAGTTCTTC; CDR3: CASSPWGGNEQFF
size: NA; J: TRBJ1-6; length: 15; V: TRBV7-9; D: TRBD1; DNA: TGTGCCAGCAGCTCTCTGGGCAGGGGGAATTCACCCCTCCACTTT; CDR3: CASSSLGRGNSPLHF
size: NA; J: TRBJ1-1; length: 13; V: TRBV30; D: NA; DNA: TGTGCCTGGAGTGCACTACGGAACACTGAAGCTTTCTTT; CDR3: CAWSALRNTEAFF
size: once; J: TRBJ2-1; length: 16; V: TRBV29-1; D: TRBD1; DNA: TGCAGCGTTGGCGTGGACAGGGGGATAGTCTACAATGAGCAGTTCTTC; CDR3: CSVGVDRGIVYNEQFF
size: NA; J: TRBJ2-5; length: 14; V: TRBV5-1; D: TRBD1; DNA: TGCGCCAGCAGCTTGAAACAGGGGCTGGAGACCCAGTACTTC; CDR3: CASSLKQGLETQYF
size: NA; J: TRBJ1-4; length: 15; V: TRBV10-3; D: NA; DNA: TGTGCCATCAGTGAGTTCGCGTCAACTAATGAAAAACTGTTTTTT; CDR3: CAISEFASTNEKLFF
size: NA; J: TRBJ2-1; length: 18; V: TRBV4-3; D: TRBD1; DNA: TGCGCCAGCAGCCAAGAGGCCCTCCCGGCAGGGGGCTACAATGAGCAGTTCTTC; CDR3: CASSQEALPAGGYNEQFF
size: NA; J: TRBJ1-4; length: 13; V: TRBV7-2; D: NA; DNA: TGTGCCAGCAGCTCATCAGTAAATGAAAAACTGTTTTTT; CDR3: CASSSSVNEKLFF
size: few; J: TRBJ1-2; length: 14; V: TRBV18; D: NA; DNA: TGTGCCAGCTCACCACCGAGAGAGAAATCTGGCTACACCTTC; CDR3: CASSPPREKSGYTF
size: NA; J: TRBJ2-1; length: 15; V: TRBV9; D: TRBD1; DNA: TGTGCCAGCAGCGTCAGGGGGCAGAGATCGGATGAGCAGTTCTTC; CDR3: CASSVRGQRSDEQFF
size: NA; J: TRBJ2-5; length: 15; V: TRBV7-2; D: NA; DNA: TGTGCCAGCAGCTTTGTGTTACTTAAGGGGGAGACCCAGTACTTC; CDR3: CASSFVLLKGETQYF
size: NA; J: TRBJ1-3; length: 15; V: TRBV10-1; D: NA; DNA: TGCGCCAGCAGTGAGTATACAGGTACAGGAAACACCATATATTTT; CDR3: CASSEYTGTGNTIYF
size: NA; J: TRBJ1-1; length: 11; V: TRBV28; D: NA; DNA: TGTGCCAGCGTGGACAGATTTGAAGCTTTCTTT; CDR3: CASVDRFEAFF
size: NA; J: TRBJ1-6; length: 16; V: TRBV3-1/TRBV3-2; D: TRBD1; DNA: TGTGCCAGCAGCCAAGTTGCCGGGACAGGAAATTCACCCCTCCACTTT; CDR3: CASSQVAGTGNSPLHF
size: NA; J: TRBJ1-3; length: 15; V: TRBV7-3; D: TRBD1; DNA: TGTGCCAGCAGCAAAGGGACAGGGGCGGGAAACACCATATATTTT; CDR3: CASSKGTGAGNTIYF
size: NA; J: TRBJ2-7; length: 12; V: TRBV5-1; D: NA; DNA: TGCGCCAGCAGCTTGGGAGGGTACGAGCAGTACTTC; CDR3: CASSLGGYEQYF
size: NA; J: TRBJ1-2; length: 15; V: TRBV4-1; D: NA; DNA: TGCGCCAGCAGCCAAAACTCCGCAGGGCCGGATGGCTACACCTTC; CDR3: CASSQNSAGPDGYTF
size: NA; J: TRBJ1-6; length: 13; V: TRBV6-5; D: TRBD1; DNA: TGTGCCAGCGGGCAGGGGGAACGATCACCCCTCCACTTT; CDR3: CASGQGERSPLHF
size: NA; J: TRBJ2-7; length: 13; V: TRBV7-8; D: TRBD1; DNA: TGTGCCAGCAGCCGGACAGGGGTCGGTGAGCAGTACTTC; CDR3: CASSRTGVGEQYF